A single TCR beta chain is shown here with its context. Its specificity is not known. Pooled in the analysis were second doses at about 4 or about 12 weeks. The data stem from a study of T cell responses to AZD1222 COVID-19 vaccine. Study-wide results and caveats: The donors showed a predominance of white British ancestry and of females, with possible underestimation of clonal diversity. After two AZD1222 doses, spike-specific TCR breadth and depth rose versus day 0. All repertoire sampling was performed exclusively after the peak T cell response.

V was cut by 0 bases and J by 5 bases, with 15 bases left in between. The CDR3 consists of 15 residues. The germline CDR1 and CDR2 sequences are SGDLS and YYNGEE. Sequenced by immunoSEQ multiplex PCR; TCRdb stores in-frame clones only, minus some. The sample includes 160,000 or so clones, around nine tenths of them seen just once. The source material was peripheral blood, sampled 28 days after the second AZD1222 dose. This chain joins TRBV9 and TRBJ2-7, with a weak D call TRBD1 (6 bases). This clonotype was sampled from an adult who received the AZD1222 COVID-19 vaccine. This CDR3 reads CASSVAPTGFDEQYF. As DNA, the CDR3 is TGTGCCAGCAGCGTAGCCCCGACAGGTTTCGACGAGCAGTACTTC. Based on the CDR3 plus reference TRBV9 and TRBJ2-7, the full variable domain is DSGVTQTPKHLITATGQRVTLRCSPRSGDLSVYWYQQSLDQGLQFLIQYYNGEERAKGNILERFSAQQFPDLHSELNLSSLELGDSALYFCASSVAPTGFDEQYFGPGTRLTVT.